This TCR beta chain came from a study of blood T cell repertoires in COVID-19. Study-wide background: Acute and convalescent COVID-19 specimens originated in the United States, Italy and Spain. The analysed material was cDNA or gDNA that came from T cells, B-cell-depleted T cells, or PBMCs.

Per the germline V gene, CDR1 is LGHNA and CDR2 is YSLEER. J gave up 9 bases and V 3 bases, and 8 bases lay outside the gene matches. The CDR3 has 15 residues. Original handling: Researchers report that nucleated cell counts were estimated from reference gene primer amplification. Sequencing was performed with immunoSEQ multiplex PCR; in TCRdb, only in-frame clones are kept and a portion is missing. V, J and clone size were drawn from that table, and D and trimming were deduced from the DNA. The repertoire includes fewer than 200,000 clones, almost 80% of them detected once, and around 15% sits in the top ten. Symptom resolution, clearance, or two negative PCRs marked donors in Cohort 3 as recovered.

The V call is TRBV4-3, the J call TRBJ1-6; 7 bases are shared with TRBD1. This clonotype originated in a woman aged 50 to 60 who had recovered from COVID-19. The material sequenced was PBMCs or T cells enriched from blood (not recorded which). CDR3 in amino acids: CASSHRQGLSSPLHF. The CDR3 DNA reads as TGCGCCAGCAGCCACAGACAGGGTCTTAGTTCACCCCTCCACTTT.